These 18 T cell receptor beta chains were sequenced from one sample in a study of T cell clusters in autoimmune cytopenias. About 37,500 genome equivalents of blood DNA were amplified for TRB. TRB was amplified by touch-down multiplex PCR, primer pools A and B combined. Each CDR3 protein gets one entry in TCRdb, which reprocessed the multiplex PCR reads and gives no DNA. The table lists 9,500 to 15,000 distinct CDR3 sequences, with more than 2.5% in the top ten. Material: peripheral blood. Source of these receptors: a human donor with an autoimmune cytopenia or autoimmune hepatitis (not recorded which).

The chain employs TRBV12-3 or TRBV12-4 and TRBJ1-2; the TCRdb call, TRBD1, lacks DNA for checking. The CDR3 is 13 residues long. The CDR3 reads CASSKQGTYGYTF.

Measured by frequency, this clonotype is medium-sized. The chain couples TRBV6-5 to TRBJ2-2; TCRdb indicates TRBD1, and absent DNA this call remains unverified. There are 15 residues in the CDR3. The germline V gene encodes CDR1 MNHEY and CDR2 SVGAGI. CDR3: CASSYRRDGTGELFF.

The rearrangement uses TRBV6-2 or TRBV6-3 and TRBJ2-2. This CDR3 contains 14 residues. Germline V gene lookup returns CDR1 MNHEY and CDR2 SVGEGT. The CDR3 region is CASSTRPNTGELFF.

The CDR3 reads CSARGPNTEAFF. The chain couples TRBV29-1 to TRBJ1-1; the TCRdb D gene call, TRBD1, has no DNA to confirm it. This CDR3 has 12 amino acids. Germline loops: CDR1 SQVTM, CDR2 ANQGSEA.

This clonotype is labeled medium-sized based on frequency. The rearrangement joins TRBV11-1 to TRBJ2-5. CDR3 size: 13 residues. Germline CDR1 reads SGHAT; CDR2 reads FQDESV (reference sequence). The CDR3 is CASSPGTKRTQYF.

The chain has TRBV5-5 and TRBJ2-3; lacking DNA, the TRBD1 call made by TCRdb goes unchecked. This CDR3 has 15 residues. CDR1 and CDR2 from the germline V gene are SGHKS and YYEKEE (reference sequence). The CDR3 protein is CASSWRGVYTDTQYF.

This clonotype registers medium-sized by frequency. This chain uses TRBV19 with TRBJ1-2; the D gene TCRdb calls, TRBD1, cannot be checked with no DNA. CDR1 LNHDA and CDR2 SQIVND come from the germline V gene (reference sequence). This CDR3 has 15 residues. The CDR3: CASIPAGTGGYGYTF.

The chain's CDR3 is CASSPPVEESITDTQYF. The chain is built from TRBV18 and TRBJ2-3. Germline V lookup: CDR1 KGHSH, CDR2 LQKENI. The CDR3 has 17 amino acids.

The genes are TRBV12-3 or TRBV12-4 and TRBJ1-3. This CDR3 region has 14 residues. CDR3: CASRSRRIRNTIYF.

The chain links TRBV12-3 or TRBV12-4 to TRBJ2-1; no DNA is available, so the TRBD1 call from TCRdb remains unchecked. The CDR3 spans 15 residues. CDR3 residues: CASSRDGQLGNEQFF.

The chain links TRBV24-1 to TRBJ2-3; the TRBD1 assignment by TCRdb is unverifiable without DNA. The CDR3 totals 18 residues. CDR1 and CDR2 (germline): KGHDR, SFDVKD. This chain's CDR3 is CATSDPGGQGAGTDTQYF.

V usage is TRBV5-5 and J usage is TRBJ2-4. Germline CDR1 reads SGHKS; CDR2 reads YYEKEE (reference sequence). The CDR3 is 11 amino acids. The CDR3 loop reads CASSLLGFQYF.

By frequency, this clonotype is medium-sized. The J gene is TRBJ2-2, the V gene TRBV6-5; as DNA is missing, the TRBD1 call by TCRdb cannot be tested. This CDR3 contains 11 residues. Germline V gives CDR1 MNHEY, CDR2 SVGAGI. CDR3: CASMGAGELFF.

The chain joins TRBV30 to TRBJ1-1. The CDR3 runs to 13 residues. From germline, CDR1 is GTSNPN and CDR2 SVGIG (reference sequence). CDR3 amino acids: CAWSGEKNTEAFF.

This CDR3 is CAWSGKARTYGYTF. The chain links TRBV30 to TRBJ1-2. Germline V gene data show CDR1 as GTSNPN and CDR2 as SVGIG (reference sequence). CDR3 size: 14 residues.

This chain uses TRBV10-3 with TRBJ2-1; TCRdb picks TRBD2, but there is no DNA to check that call. Per germline, CDR1 ENHRY and CDR2 SYGVKD. This CDR3 region has 16 residues. Here the CDR3 reads CAISESGGRAWDEQFF.

The rearrangement joins TRBV5-5 to TRBJ1-2; without DNA, the TCRdb call of TRBD1 cannot be checked. CDR1 SGHKS and CDR2 YYEKEE come from the germline V gene (reference sequence). The CDR3 runs to 19 residues. The CDR3 loop reads CASSLKVTGENSFKGGYTF. The full variable domain, rest sourced from reference TRBV5-5 and TRBJ1-2, is DAGVTQSPTHLIKTRGQQVTLRCSPISGHKSVSWYQQVLGQGPQFIFQYYEKEERGRGNFPDRFSARQFPNYSSELNVNALLLGDSALYLCASSLKVTGENSFKGGYTFGSGTRLTVV.

In terms of frequency, this clonotype is medium-sized. The J gene is TRBJ2-7, the V gene TRBV29-1; TCRdb picks TRBD1, but there is no DNA to check that call. The V gene's germline CDR1 is SQVTM and CDR2 ANQGSEA. The CDR3 loop spans 11 amino acids. CDR3 in amino acids: CSVSGGSEQYF.